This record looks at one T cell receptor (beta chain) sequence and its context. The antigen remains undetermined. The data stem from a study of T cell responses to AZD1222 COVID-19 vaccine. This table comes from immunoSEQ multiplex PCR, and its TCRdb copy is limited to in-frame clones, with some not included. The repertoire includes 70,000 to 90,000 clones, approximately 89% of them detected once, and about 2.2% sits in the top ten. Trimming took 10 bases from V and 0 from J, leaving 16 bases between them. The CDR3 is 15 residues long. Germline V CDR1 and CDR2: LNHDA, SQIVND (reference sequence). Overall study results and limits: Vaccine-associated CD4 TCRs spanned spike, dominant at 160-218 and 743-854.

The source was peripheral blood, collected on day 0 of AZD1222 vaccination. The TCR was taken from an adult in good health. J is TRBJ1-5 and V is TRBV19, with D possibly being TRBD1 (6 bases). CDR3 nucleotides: TGTGCCACCGCCGGACAGACCCATAGCAATCAGCCCCAGCATTTT. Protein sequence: CATAGQTHSNQPQHF.